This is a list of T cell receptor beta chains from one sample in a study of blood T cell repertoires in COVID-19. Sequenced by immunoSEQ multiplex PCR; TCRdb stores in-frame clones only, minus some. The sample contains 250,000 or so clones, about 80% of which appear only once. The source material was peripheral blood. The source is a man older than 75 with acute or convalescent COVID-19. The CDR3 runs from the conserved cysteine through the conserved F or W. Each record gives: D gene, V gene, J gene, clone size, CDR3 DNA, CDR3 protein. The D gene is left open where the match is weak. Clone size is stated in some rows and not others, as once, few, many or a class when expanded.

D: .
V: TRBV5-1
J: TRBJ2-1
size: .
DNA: TGCGCCAGCAGCGCAGGGGACGCCAGAGCCGGGAATGAGCAGTTCTTC
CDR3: CASSAGDARAGNEQFF

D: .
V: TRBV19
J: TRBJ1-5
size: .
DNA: TGTGCCAGTAGAACAGGGTTTTATAGCAATCAGCCCCAGCATTTT
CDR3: CASRTGFYSNQPQHF

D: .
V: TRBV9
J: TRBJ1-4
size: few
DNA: TGTGCCAGCAGCGTAGCCGGGGAAAAACTGTTTTTT
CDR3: CASSVAGEKLFF

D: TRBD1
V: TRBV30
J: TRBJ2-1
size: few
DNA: TGTGCCTGGAGAAAGACAGGGAGCTCCTACAATGAGCAGTTCTTC
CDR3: CAWRKTGSSYNEQFF

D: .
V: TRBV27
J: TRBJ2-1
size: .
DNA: TGTGCCAGCAGTTTAATTCCCGCCGGGCCTCTCGGAGGTGAGCAGTTCTTC
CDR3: CASSLIPAGPLGGEQFF

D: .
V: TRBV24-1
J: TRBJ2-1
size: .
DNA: TGTGCCACCAGTGATGCCCGGACAGATGTCTGGGGTAAGGGGCAGTTCTTC
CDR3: CATSDARTDVWGKGQFF

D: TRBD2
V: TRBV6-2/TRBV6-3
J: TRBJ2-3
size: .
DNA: TGTGCCAGCAGTTACCCCCTAGCGGGAGGCTCGAGGGGGAATACGCAGTATTTT
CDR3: CASSYPLAGGSRGNTQYF

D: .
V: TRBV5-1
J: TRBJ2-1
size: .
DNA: TGCGCCAGCAGCTTGAGGGCGGACTCCCGAACCAATGAGCAGTTCTTC
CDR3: CASSLRADSRTNEQFF

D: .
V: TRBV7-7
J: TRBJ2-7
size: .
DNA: TGTGCCAGCAGCCCAAAGAACCCTCGGGAGCGCTCCTACGAGCAGTACTTC
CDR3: CASSPKNPRERSYEQYF

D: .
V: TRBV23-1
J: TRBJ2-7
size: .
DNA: TGCGCCAGCAGTCAATCAGCAGGGGTCCGCGAGAGCGAGCAGTACTTC
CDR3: CASSQSAGVRESEQYF

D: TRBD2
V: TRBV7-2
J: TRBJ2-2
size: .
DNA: TGTGCCAGCAGCTTATCTAGCGGCAACACCGGGGAGCTGTTTTTT
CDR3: CASSLSSGNTGELFF

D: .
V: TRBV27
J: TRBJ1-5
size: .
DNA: TGTGCCAGCAGTCCCCGCAGGAACAATCAGCCCCAGCATTTT
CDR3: CASSPRRNNQPQHF

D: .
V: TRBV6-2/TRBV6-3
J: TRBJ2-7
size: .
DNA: TGTGCCAGCAGTTACGTGCGCGAGCAGTACTTC
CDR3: CASSYVREQYF

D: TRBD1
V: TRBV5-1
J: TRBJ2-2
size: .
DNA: TGCGCCAGCGCCAACAGGGGACAGAACACCGGGGAGCTGTTTTTT
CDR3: CASANRGQNTGELFF

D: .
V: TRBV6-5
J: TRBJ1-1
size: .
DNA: TGTGCCAGCAGCCGGAAACCACAGGGTCACACTGAAGCTTTCTTT
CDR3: CASSRKPQGHTEAFF

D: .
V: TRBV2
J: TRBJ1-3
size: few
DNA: TGTGCCAGCAGGGAGACGGCGTCTGGAAACACCATATATTTT
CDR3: CASRETASGNTIYF

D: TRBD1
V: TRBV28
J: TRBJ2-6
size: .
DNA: TGTGCCAGCAGTTTAAGAAGGGACAGGGGGAGCTCTGGGGCCAACGTCCTGACTTTC
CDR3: CASSLRRDRGSSGANVLTF

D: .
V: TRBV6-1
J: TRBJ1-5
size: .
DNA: TGTGCCAGCAGTGACCGGACAGCCCTAGAGCCCCAGCATTTT
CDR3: CASSDRTALEPQHF

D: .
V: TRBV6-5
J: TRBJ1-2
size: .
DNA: TGTGCCAGCAGTTACTCGCAGGGGACCCTCCGTGGCTACACCTTC
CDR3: CASSYSQGTLRGYTF

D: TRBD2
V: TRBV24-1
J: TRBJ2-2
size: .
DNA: TGTGCCACCAGTCCTGTAGGGCAGGGAGGGGCCGGGGAGCTGTTTTTT
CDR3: CATSPVGQGGAGELFF

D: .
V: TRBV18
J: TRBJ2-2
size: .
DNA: TGTGCCAGCTCACCAAAAGCTGCCGGGGAGCTGTTTTTT
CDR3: CASSPKAAGELFF

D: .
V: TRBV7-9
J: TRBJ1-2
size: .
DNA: TGTGCCAGCAGCTCATCGCGGGGCTATGGCTACACCTTC
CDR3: CASSSSRGYGYTF

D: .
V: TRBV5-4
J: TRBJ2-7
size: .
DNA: TGTGCCAGCAGCAAGGGACTTTCTTCCTACGAGCAGTACTTC
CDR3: CASSKGLSSYEQYF

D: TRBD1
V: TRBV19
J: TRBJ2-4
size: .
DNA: TGTGCCAGTACCCCACCCGGGACAGCCTTTAACATTCAGTACTTC
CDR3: CASTPPGTAFNIQYF